Following are 32 T cell receptor beta chains from one sample sequenced in a study of T cells after yellow fever vaccination. MiXCR, applied by TCRdb to the 5' RACE reads, yields one record per CDR3 protein. This table holds roughly 120,000 distinct CDR3 sequences, 5.5% to 8% found once. This specimen was CD4+ T cells sorted from PBMCs, taken around 45 days after the first yellow fever vaccination. These receptors were taken from a man between 18 and 35 years old who received the YFV17D yellow fever vaccine.

The table lists this clonotype with many counts. The chain uses TRBV11-1 and TRBJ2-3, with TRBD1 identical over 7 bases. V lost 5 bases to trimming and J lost 5 bases; unmatched junction nucleotides: 7. CDR3 length: 14 amino acids. CDR1 is SGHAT and CDR2 is FQDESV in the germline V gene (reference sequence). The CDR3 loop is CASSQDRRLDTQYF. CDR3 DNA sequence: TGTGCCAGCAGCCAGGACAGGCGTTTAGATACGCAGTATTTT.

This clonotype was recorded many times. This sequence joins TRBV20-1 and TRBJ2-5, with 9 bases identical to TRBD2. Germline values: CDR1 DFQATT, CDR2 SNEGSKA (reference sequence). This CDR3 comprises 13 residues. The CDR3 DNA reads as TGCAGACTAGGGGCTAGCGGGGAAGAGACCCAGTACTTC. Protein sequence: CRLGASGEETQYF.

This clonotype was seen at least ten times. This rearrangement joins TRBV5-1 to TRBJ2-3; 8 nucleotides line up with TRBD1. Germline assignment: CDR1 SGHRS and CDR2 YFSETQ. The CDR3 runs to 15 residues. V dropped 2 bases and J dropped 3; count of bases not matched to a gene: 5. CDR3 nucleotide sequence: TGCGCCAGCAGCTTCGACAGGGGTAGGACAGATACGCAGTATTTT. This sequence encodes CASSFDRGRTDTQYF.

This clonotype was observed a single time. V gene TRBV12-3 or TRBV12-4 combines with J gene TRBJ2-2, with unresolved D. This CDR3 has 14 amino acids. Trimming took off 6 bases at V and 4 bases at J, with 12 bases between the two ends. The DNA of the CDR3 is TGTGCCAGCAGCAAATATATGCCCACCGGGGAGCTGTTTTTT. It translates to CASSKYMPTGELFF.

This clonotype was seen only a few times. The chain uses TRBV23-1 and TRBJ2-6, with TRBD1 matching over 11 bases. TRBV23-1 is annotated as an ORF whose role is uncertain. CDR3 length: 17 residues. With 2 bases clipped from V and 0 bases from J, the junction kept 0 bases outside the gene matches. The CDR3 sequence: CASSQGTGGSGANVLTF. The DNA of the CDR3 is TGCGCCAGCAGTCAAGGGACAGGGGGCTCTGGGGCCAACGTCCTGACTTTC.

This clonotype was detected ten times or more. CDR3 protein: CSAERVGGSYEQYV. CDR3 nucleotides: TGCAGTGCGGAGAGGGTGGGCGGATCCTACGAGCAGTACGTC. The V gene is TRBV20-1, the J gene TRBJ2-7; D is perhaps TRBD2 (5 bases). With 6 bases removed from V and 1 base from J, the gap between germline ends came to 16 bases. Per germline, CDR1 DFQATT and CDR2 SNEGSKA (reference sequence). This CDR3 is built from 14 residues.

This clonotype has a count of ten or more. CDR3 sequence (DNA): TGCGCCAGCAGCTTAAGGGGGCCGGGGTATGAGCAGTTCTTC. Protein sequence: CASSLRGPGYEQFF. The chain is built from TRBV5-1 and TRBJ2-1; 7 bases are shared with TRBD1. V gave up 2 bases and J gave up 8 bases; unmatched junction bases: 7. The germline V gene encodes CDR1 SGHRS and CDR2 YFSETQ. The CDR3 totals 14 residues.

This clonotype was seen at least ten times. The chain uses TRBV5-1 and TRBJ1-6; tentatively, D is TRBD1 (5 bases). The CDR3 contains 15 residues. Trimming stripped 0 bases from V and 9 bases from J, with 13 bases between. CDR1 is SGHRS, CDR2 YFSETQ, per germline. In DNA, the CDR3 is TGCGCCAGCAGCTTGGCGGGGCAGGGCTTTTCACCCCTCCACTTT. Protein sequence: CASSLAGQGFSPLHF.

This clonotype was picked up many times. The V and J genes are TRBV2 and TRBJ1-1; no clear D gene. V lost 2 bases, J lost 4 bases, and 11 bases lay in between. The length of the CDR3 is 14 residues. In germline, CDR1 is SNHLY, CDR2 FYNNEI. In nucleotides, the CDR3 is TGTGCCAGCAGTGAATCAGAGGCGAGCACTGAAGCTTTCTTT. Translating it yields CASSESEASTEAFF.

There are many counts of this clonotype. The CDR3 region is CASSYPRERGGRGAYNEQFF. The CDR3 bases are TGTGCCAGCAGTTACCCGAGGGAGCGGGGGGGCCGGGGTGCCTACAATGAGCAGTTCTTC. V usage is TRBV6-2 or TRBV6-3 and J usage is TRBJ2-1; TRBD2 matches 10 bases. Germline lookup yields CDR1 MNHEY and CDR2 SVGEGT. V trimming: 2 bases; J trimming: 2 bases; junction bases outside the gene matches: 15. The CDR3 covers 20 residues.

The rearrangement links TRBV5-1 to TRBJ2-7; possibly TRBD1 for D (6 bases). There are 14 residues in the CDR3. Deletions cut 4 bases from V and 0 bases from J, with 11 bases between. Germline assignment: CDR1 SGHRS and CDR2 YFSETQ. The CDR3 is CASSVQGLSYEQYF. In DNA form, the CDR3 reads TGCGCCAGCAGCGTCCAGGGGCTCTCCTACGAGCAGTACTTC. Combining the CDR3 with reference TRBV5-1 and TRBJ2-7 gives the whole variable domain KAGVTQTPRYLIKTRGQQVTLSCSPISGHRSVSWYQQTPGQGLQFLFEYFSETQRNKGNFPGRFSGRQFSNSRSEMNVSTLELGDSALYLCASSVQGLSYEQYFGPGTRLTVT.

This clonotype was observed many times. The chain links TRBV19 to TRBJ2-1; 7 bases agree with TRBD1. The CDR3 covers 15 residues. Losses at the gene ends were 9 bases for V and 0 bases for J; bases not matched to a gene: 8. Germline V gene data show CDR1 as LNHDA and CDR2 as SQIVND (reference sequence). The DNA of the CDR3 is TGTGCCAGCAAGCTCCCAGGGGGCTCCTACAATGAGCAGTTCTTC. Its translation: CASKLPGGSYNEQFF.

The sample holds many counts of this clonotype. This chain connects TRBV19 to TRBJ2-2, with D maybe TRBD1 (6 bases). Trimming cost V 9 bases and J 0 bases, with 14 bases left between them. The germline CDR1 and CDR2 sequences are LNHDA and SQIVND (reference sequence). This CDR3 is 15 amino acids long. Here the CDR3 reads CASRSRGTNTGELFF. In DNA, the CDR3 is TGTGCCAGCCGTAGCAGGGGAACGAACACCGGGGAGCTGTTTTTT.

This clonotype was observed at least ten times. The rearrangement links TRBV4-3 to TRBJ2-2, with D maybe TRBD2 (5 bases). The germline V and J ends were trimmed by 2 bases and 4 bases, with 11 bases remaining between them. The CDR3 is 15 residues long. Germline V gene lookup returns CDR1 LGHNA and CDR2 YSLEER. The CDR3 is CASSQLAAGTGELFF. CDR3 DNA sequence: TGCGCCAGCAGCCAATTGGCGGCGGGCACCGGGGAGCTGTTTTTT.

This clonotype was seen a few times. The chain links TRBV7-3 to TRBJ1-6, with TRBD1 matching 10 bases. The J segment lost 9 bases and the V segment lost 6 bases, leaving 14 bases of the junction unmatched. CDR1 is SGHTA, CDR2 FQGTGA, per germline. The CDR3 loop spans 17 amino acids. This CDR3 reads CASRSIPGQGNGSPLHF. Here the CDR3 DNA reads TGTGCCAGCAGGTCTATTCCGGGACAGGGGAATGGTTCACCCCTCCACTTT.

This clonotype was seen ten or more times. The rearrangement joins TRBV29-1 to TRBJ2-3, with D possibly TRBD2 on 5 matching bases. Germline V gives CDR1 SQVTM, CDR2 ANQGSEA. V shed 2 bases and J shed 4 bases, with 13 bases lying between them. The CDR3 extends over 14 amino acids. The CDR3 bases are TGCAGCGTTGAATGGGATACTAGACCAGATACGCAGTATTTT. Encoded protein: CSVEWDTRPDTQYF.

This clonotype was seen more than once but under ten times. The chain couples TRBV7-4 to TRBJ1-5, with D tentatively TRBD1 (5 bases). Germline CDR1 SGHVT, CDR2 SQSDAQ. The CDR3 loop spans 15 amino acids. Trimming took off 7 bases at V and 6 bases at J, with 19 bases between the two ends. In DNA form, the CDR3 reads TGTGCCAGCACCCCCCCCCGGGCCGGGGGTCAGCCCCAGCATTTT. Amino acid sequence: CASTPPRAGGQPQHF.

There are many counts of this clonotype. The chain is built from TRBV6-1 and TRBJ1-6, with no clear D. V lost 2 bases and J lost 0, with 5 bases in between. The CDR3 is 15 amino acids. Germline V gene data show CDR1 as MNHNS and CDR2 as SASEGT. The CDR3 is CASSEMSSYNSPLHF. The CDR3 DNA is TGTGCCAGCAGTGAAATGAGCTCCTATAATTCACCCCTCCACTTT.

This clonotype was recorded at least ten times. The V gene is TRBV5-1, the J gene TRBJ2-3; TRBD2 aligns across 9 bases. Germline CDR1 reads SGHRS; CDR2 reads YFSETQ. The J segment lost 2 bases and the V segment lost 0 bases, leaving 4 bases of the junction unmatched. This CDR3 is built from 16 residues. For the CDR3, the DNA is TGCGCCAGCAGCTTGGGTGCTAGCGGGACCACAGATACGCAGTATTTT. Translated: CASSLGASGTTDTQYF.

This clonotype occurred many times. This rearrangement joins TRBV9 to TRBJ2-3; D uncertain. Per the germline V gene, CDR1 is SGDLS and CDR2 is YYNGEE. V was clipped by 2 bases and J by 0 bases, with 13 bases between them. There are 16 residues in the CDR3. The CDR3 reads CASSVNQAVSTDTQYF. For the CDR3, the DNA is TGTGCCAGCAGCGTCAACCAGGCGGTAAGCACAGATACGCAGTATTTT.

Ten or more counts support this clonotype. The chain couples TRBV7-2 to TRBJ2-1, with a possible D match to TRBD2 (7 bases). In germline, CDR1 is SGHTA, CDR2 FQGNSA. V dropped 7 bases and J dropped 10 bases, with 20 bases sitting between them. The CDR3 totals 14 residues. The CDR3 nucleotides are TGTGCCAGCATCCCCCTCTGGGGGGGCAGGGAGCAGTTCTTC. Translation: CASIPLWGGREQFF.

This clonotype was counted ten times or more. The chain carries TRBV20-1 and TRBJ1-5; D may be TRBD1 (5 bases). V lost 4 bases and J 2 bases, leaving 15 bases between the germline ends. Germline loops: CDR1 DFQATT, CDR2 SNEGSKA (reference sequence). The CDR3 has 15 residues. The CDR3 here is CSATRRGDGNQPQHF. In DNA form, the CDR3 reads TGCAGTGCTACCCGAAGAGGGGACGGCAATCAGCCCCAGCATTTT.

This clonotype was picked up a small number of times. The chain has TRBV6-2 or TRBV6-3 and TRBJ2-5, with D tentatively TRBD2 (5 bases). Trimming took 7 bases from V and 2 from J, leaving 17 bases between them. The germline V gene encodes CDR1 MNHEY and CDR2 SVGEGT. The CDR3 consists of 15 residues. CDR3 nucleotides: TGTGCCAGCACTTCTCACCACCGGGAACAAGAGACCCAGTACTTC. Translating gives CASTSHHREQETQYF.

This clonotype has ten or more counts. This chain joins TRBV7-8 and TRBJ2-1; 8 positions match TRBD1. V dropped 6 bases and J dropped 7; count of bases not matched to a gene: 20. CDR3 length: 18 amino acids. Germline V lookup: CDR1 SGHVS, CDR2 FQNEAQ. This CDR3 reads CASRQKPQGAPIENEQFF. The CDR3, as DNA: TGTGCCAGCAGACAAAAGCCCCAGGGGGCACCAATAGAGAATGAGCAGTTCTTC. The whole variable domain, remainder taken from reference TRBV7-8 and TRBJ2-1, is GAGVSQSPRYKVAKRGQDVALRCDPISGHVSLFWYQQALGQGPEFLTYFQNEAQLDKSGLPSDRFFAERPEGSVSTLKIQRTQQEDSAVYLCASRQKPQGAPIENEQFFGPGTRLTVL.

This clonotype has at least ten counts. The chain combines TRBV11-1 with TRBJ2-2; D is uncertain. Trimming removed 5 bases at V and 6 bases at J, with 13 bases between. The CDR3 is 14 residues long. CDR1 is SGHAT and CDR2 is FQDESV in the germline V gene (reference sequence). CDR3 coding DNA: TGTGCCAGCAGCCCTAACACATTACCCGGGGAGCTGTTTTTT. Protein: CASSPNTLPGELFF.

This clonotype was observed many times. The chain employs TRBV4-2 and TRBJ2-1; D is ambiguous. The ends were cut back, 2 bases at V and 5 bases at J, with 10 bases in the middle. CDR1 and CDR2 (germline): LGHNA, YNFKEQ. The CDR3 totals 14 residues. The DNA for the CDR3 is TGTGCCAGCAGCCAAACCCAACTGAACAATGAGCAGTTCTTC. Encoded protein: CASSQTQLNNEQFF.

A note on this clonotype: Here the CDR3 omits its conserved ending phenylalanine or tryptophan, so a read error is the likely source. The CDR3, as DNA: TGCGCCAGCAGTCAATCCGGGGGTAATCACGAGCAGTACTAC. Its protein product is CASSQSGGNHEQYY. This chain connects TRBV23-1 to TRBJ2-7, with D maybe TRBD2 (6 bases). TRBV23-1 belongs to the ORF category, with a function that is uncertain. Between the trimmed V and J ends, which lost 0 bases and 5 bases, there was a span of 11 bases. The CDR3 has 14 residues.

This clonotype showed up many times. V gene TRBV28 combines with J gene TRBJ1-5; 8 bases line up with TRBD1. J gave up 0 bases and V 6 bases, and 10 bases lay outside the gene matches. Germline V gene lookup returns CDR1 MDHEN and CDR2 SYDVKM. CDR3 length equals 17 residues. The CDR3 nucleotides are TGTGCCAGCAGCTGGGACAGGTGGGGCTATAGCAATCAGCCCCAGCATTTT. Protein: CASSWDRWGYSNQPQHF.

This clonotype was seen ten or more times. This chain's CDR3 is CASSLQAAGANVLTF. The CDR3 DNA follows: TGTGCCAGCAGCTTACAGGCGGCTGGGGCCAACGTCCTGACTTTC. V usage is TRBV7-2 and J usage is TRBJ2-6; the D is unclear. The V gene's germline CDR1 is SGHTA and CDR2 FQGNSA. CDR3 length: 15 amino acids. V was trimmed by 2 bases and J by 2 bases, leaving 7 bases between them.

This clonotype came up many times. The V call is TRBV19, the J call TRBJ1-1, with D possibly being TRBD1 (6 bases). V was trimmed by 10 bases and J by 3 bases, leaving 9 bases between them. The CDR3 contains 11 residues. The germline V gene has CDR1 LNHDA and CDR2 SQIVND (reference sequence). CDR3 sequence (DNA): TGTGCCATACAGGGTTACACTGAAGCTTTCTTT. It codes for CAIQGYTEAFF. Variable domain in full (rest from reference TRBV19 and TRBJ1-1): DGGITQSPKYLFRKEGQNVTLSCEQNLNHDAMYWYRQDPGQGLRLIYYSQIVNDFQKGDIAEGYSVSREKKESFPLTVTSAQKNPTAFYLCAIQGYTEAFFGQGTRLTVV.

This clonotype was seen at least ten times. The V call is TRBV20-1, the J call TRBJ1-3; D remains ambiguous. This CDR3 is 12 amino acids long. The germline V and J ends were trimmed by 5 bases and 4 bases, with 9 bases remaining between them. Germline CDR1 and CDR2: DFQATT and SNEGSKA (reference sequence). The CDR3 is CSAAGPGNTIYF. CDR3 in DNA: TGCAGTGCTGCTGGGCCCGGAAACACCATATATTTT.

In its sample, this clonotype was seen many times. This chain uses TRBV7-9 with TRBJ2-2; TRBD2 matches at 7 bases. The CDR3 is made up of 16 amino acids. V lost 1 base to trimming and J lost 0 bases; unmatched junction nucleotides: 2. Germline values: CDR1 SEHNR, CDR2 FQNEAQ (reference sequence). The CDR3: CASSLGEGSNTGELFF. CDR3 nucleotides: TGTGCCAGCAGCTTAGGGGAGGGGTCGAACACCGGGGAGCTGTTTTTT.